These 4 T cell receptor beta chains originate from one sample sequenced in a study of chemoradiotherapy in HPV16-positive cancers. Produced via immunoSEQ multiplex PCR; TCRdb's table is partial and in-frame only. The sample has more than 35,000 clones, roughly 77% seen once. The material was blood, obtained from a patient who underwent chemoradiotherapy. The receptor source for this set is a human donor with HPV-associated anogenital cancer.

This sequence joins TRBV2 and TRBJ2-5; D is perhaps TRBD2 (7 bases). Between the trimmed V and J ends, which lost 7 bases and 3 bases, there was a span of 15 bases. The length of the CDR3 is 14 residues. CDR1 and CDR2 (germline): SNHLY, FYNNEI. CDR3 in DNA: TGTGCCAGCAAGAGAGGGGGGGCTAAAGAGACCCAGTACTTC. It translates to CASKRGGAKETQYF. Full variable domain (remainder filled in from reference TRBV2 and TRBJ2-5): EPEVTQTPSHQVTQMGQEVILRCVPISNHLYFYWYRQILGQKVEFLVSFYNNEISEKSEIFDDQFSVERPDGSNFTLKIRSTKLEDSAMYFCASKRGGAKETQYFGPGTRLLVL.

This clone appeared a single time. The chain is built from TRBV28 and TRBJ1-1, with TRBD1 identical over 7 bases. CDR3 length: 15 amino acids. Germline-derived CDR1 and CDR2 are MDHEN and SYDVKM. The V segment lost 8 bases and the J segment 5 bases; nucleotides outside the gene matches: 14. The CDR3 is CASYRQGGGGTEAFF. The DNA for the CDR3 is TGTGCCAGCTATAGACAGGGAGGGGGGGGAACTGAAGCTTTCTTT.

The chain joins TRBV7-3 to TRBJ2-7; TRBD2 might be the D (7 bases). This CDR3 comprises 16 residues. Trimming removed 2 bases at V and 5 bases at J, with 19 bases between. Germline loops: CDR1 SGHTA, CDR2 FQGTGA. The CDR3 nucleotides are TGTGCCAGCAGCTTACACCCATTGGGGGGGCAGAACGAGCAGTACTTC. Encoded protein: CASSLHPLGGQNEQYF.

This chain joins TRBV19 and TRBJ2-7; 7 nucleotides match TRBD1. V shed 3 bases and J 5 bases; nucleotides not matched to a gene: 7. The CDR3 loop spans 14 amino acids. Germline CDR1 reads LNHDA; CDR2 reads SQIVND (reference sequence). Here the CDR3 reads CASSIWSGGDEQYF. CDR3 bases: TGTGCCAGTAGTATCTGGTCAGGGGGTGACGAGCAGTACTTC.